The 18 T cell receptor beta chains in this list originate from one sample, sequenced in a study of blood T cell repertoires in COVID-19 (dated by TCRdb to between 2020 and 2021). Library construction relied on the immunoSEQ multiplex PCR assay. TCRdb provides this immuneACCESS table in a form limited to in-frame rearrangements. Some clones are lacking; in checked studies, under half of them reflect an unresolved V gene, and why the rest are absent is not known. In all, the sample holds approximately 100,000 clones, and 81% of those were seen once. The ten biggest clones cover about 10% of the sample. The sample consisted of peripheral blood. All receptors derive from a woman older than 75 with acute or convalescent COVID-19.

The CDR3 coding sequence is TGTGCCAGCAGCACATGGACCGGGACAGGGCGTGACGAGCAGTACTTC. It encodes CASSTWTGTGRDEQYF. The rearrangement joins TRBV7-2 to TRBJ2-7; 9 bases match TRBD1. V shed 5 bases and J 5 bases; nucleotides not matched to a gene: 13. The CDR3 covers 16 residues. Germline V gene data show CDR1 as SGHTA and CDR2 as FQGNSA.

This chain connects TRBV11-1 to TRBJ1-5, with no clear D. This CDR3 spans 13 amino acids. V was trimmed by 4 bases and J by 8 bases, leaving 12 bases between them. Per the germline V gene, CDR1 is SGHAT and CDR2 is FQDESV (reference sequence). As DNA, the CDR3 is TGTGCCAGCAGCTCTAACACCGGAGAGCCCCAGCATTTT. It is translated as CASSSNTGEPQHF.

The V call is TRBV2, the J call TRBJ1-2; D unresolved. V was pared by 1 base and J by 4 bases, with 7 bases between. There are 13 residues in the CDR3. Germline V lookup: CDR1 SNHLY, CDR2 FYNNEI. CDR3 amino acids: CASSEERSYGYTF. CDR3 sequence (DNA): TGTGCCAGCAGTGAAGAGAGGAGCTATGGCTACACCTTC.

This chain links TRBV6-5 with TRBJ1-1; D perhaps matches TRBD1 (6 bases). Germline V gives CDR1 MNHEY, CDR2 SVGAGI. The CDR3 has 14 amino acids. V lost 6 bases and J lost 1, with 12 bases in between. For the CDR3, the DNA is TGTGCCAGCAGATTAGGGACACCGAACACTGAAGCTTTCTTT. This translates into CASRLGTPNTEAFF.

Relative to its sample, this clone is medium-sized. The rearrangement links TRBV6-2 or TRBV6-3 to TRBJ1-5, with a weak D call TRBD1 (6 bases). The CDR3 runs 16 residues. Between the trimmed V and J ends, which lost 5 bases and 2 bases, there was a span of 16 bases. Germline CDR1 MNHEY, CDR2 SVGEGT. The CDR3 region has the DNA TGTGCCAGCAGTCTGGGGGGGGGCCCTGGCAATCAGCCCCAGCATTTT. This sequence encodes CASSLGGGPGNQPQHF.

The V and J genes are TRBV7-2 and TRBJ2-2; weak D call: TRBD1 (6 bases). This CDR3 spans 15 amino acids. Deletions cut 3 bases from V and 0 bases from J, with 8 bases between. CDR1 and CDR2 from the germline V gene are SGHTA and FQGNSA. The CDR3 here is CASSLNRANTGELFF. The CDR3 DNA reads TGTGCCAGCAGCTTGAACAGGGCGAACACCGGGGAGCTGTTTTTT. Full variable domain (remainder filled in from reference TRBV7-2 and TRBJ2-2): GAGVSQSPSNKVTEKGKDVELRCDPISGHTALYWYRQSLGQGLEFLIYFQGNSAPDKSGLPSDRFSAERTGGSVSTLTIQRTQQEDSAVYLCASSLNRANTGELFFGEGSRLTVL.

J is TRBJ1-1 and V is TRBV5-5, with D tentatively TRBD1 (6 bases). CDR1 is SGHKS, CDR2 YYEKEE, per germline (reference sequence). CDR3 length: 15 amino acids. V shed 0 bases and J shed 2 bases, with 11 bases lying between them. The CDR3, as DNA: TGTGCCAGCAGCTTGGCGTCAGGGGCAAACACTGAAGCTTTCTTT. This sequence encodes CASSLASGANTEAFF.

The V gene is TRBV7-2, the J gene TRBJ2-3; 9 bases are shared with TRBD2. The CDR3 contains 16 residues. Germline V gene data show CDR1 as SGHTA and CDR2 as FQGNSA. Losses at the gene ends were 1 base for V and 3 bases for J; bases not matched to a gene: 5. CDR3 sequence: CASSLGAGGRTDTQYF. For the CDR3, the DNA is TGTGCCAGCAGCTTAGGGGCGGGGGGGCGGACAGATACGCAGTATTTT.

This clone has just a few counts. This sequence joins TRBV10-3 and TRBJ2-2; TRBD2 matches at 7 bases. The CDR3 sequence is 15 residues long. V gave up 7 bases and J gave up 4 bases; unmatched junction bases: 9. CDR1 and CDR2 from the germline V gene are ENHRY and SYGVKD. CDR3 residues: CAIKREGLSTGELFF. For the CDR3, the DNA is TGTGCCATCAAAAGGGAGGGGCTCAGCACCGGGGAGCTGTTTTTT.

This chain connects TRBV18 to TRBJ1-2, with D possibly matching TRBD1 (5 bases). This CDR3 has 15 residues. The ends were cut back, 2 bases at V and 2 bases at J, with 12 bases in the middle. The germline V gene has CDR1 KGHSH and CDR2 LQKENI. The CDR3 sequence is CASSPRLGGNYGYTF. The DNA for the CDR3 is TGTGCCAGCTCACCAAGGCTCGGGGGAAACTATGGCTACACCTTC.

This chain links TRBV27 with TRBJ2-1, with D perhaps TRBD2 (6 bases). The CDR3 spans 15 residues. Germline CDR1 and CDR2: MNHEY and SMNVEV (reference sequence). V was cut by 2 bases and J by 9 bases, with 17 bases left in between. CDR3 DNA sequence: TGTGCCAGCAGTTTACGGGGGAGAGACGCTGGTGAGCAGTTCTTC. Its translation is CASSLRGRDAGEQFF.

This chain connects TRBV30 to TRBJ1-4, with a weak D call TRBD1 (6 bases). Germline V CDR1 and CDR2: GTSNPN, SVGIG (reference sequence). This CDR3 has 15 residues. Trimming removed 2 bases from V and 0 bases from J, with 10 bases in between. For the CDR3, the DNA is TGTGCCTGGAGTCACAGGGCGCCAACTAATGAAAAACTGTTTTTT. Translated: CAWSHRAPTNEKLFF.

The V and J genes are TRBV28 and TRBJ1-1; D call uncertain. The CDR3 length is 17 residues. The germline V and J ends were trimmed by 5 bases and 0 bases, with 19 bases remaining between them. Looked up from germline, CDR1 is MDHEN and CDR2 is SYDVKM. The CDR3 here is CASSPLTDAGMNTEAFF. Written as DNA, the CDR3 is TGTGCCAGCAGTCCCCTGACCGATGCGGGCATGAACACTGAAGCTTTCTTT.

The rearrangement joins TRBV19 to TRBJ1-5; TRBD1 agrees at 10 bases. The germline V gene encodes CDR1 LNHDA and CDR2 SQIVND (reference sequence). V was pared by 3 bases and J by 6 bases, with 5 bases of the junction left unmatched. The CDR3 is made up of 15 amino acids. This chain's CDR3 is CASSIVTGGGQPQHF. Written as DNA, the CDR3 is TGTGCCAGTAGTATTGTGACAGGGGGCGGTCAGCCCCAGCATTTT.

This clone was seen a few times. The chain joins TRBV2 to TRBJ1-1, with 7 positions matching TRBD1. Germline V gene lookup returns CDR1 SNHLY and CDR2 FYNNEI. The CDR3 consists of 11 residues. V shed 1 base, J shed 11 bases, and the junction held 1 base outside the gene matches. As DNA, the CDR3 is TGTGCCAGCAGTGAAGGGGGACAGGCTTTCTTT. This codes for CASSEGGQAFF.

This chain joins TRBV3-1 (or the pseudogene TRBV3-2) and TRBJ1-2; TRBD1 matches 7 bases. Germline assignment: CDR1 LGHDT and CDR2 YNNKEL (reference sequence). V shed 4 bases, J shed 4 bases, and the junction held 9 bases outside the gene matches. The CDR3 consists of 15 residues. DNA of the CDR3: TGTGCCAGCAGCCCCGGGACAGCGGATATCTATGGCTACACCTTC. Its translation: CASSPGTADIYGYTF.

This rearrangement joins TRBV7-3 to TRBJ2-6; TRBD1 matches at 7 bases. J was trimmed by 2 bases and V by 5 bases; bases with no gene match: 6. CDR1 and CDR2 (germline): SGHTA, FQGTGA. This CDR3 is 16 amino acids long. This CDR3 is CASSAEGAAGANVLTF. CDR3 in DNA: TGTGCCAGCAGCGCAGAGGGGGCGGCTGGGGCCAACGTCCTGACTTTC.

V is TRBV29-1 and J is TRBJ2-5; perhaps TRBD1 as D (5 bases). From germline, CDR1 is SQVTM and CDR2 ANQGSEA. This CDR3 is built from 12 residues. Trimming took off 4 bases at V and 1 base at J, with 7 bases between the two ends. The CDR3 bases are TGCAGCGTTGCCCAGGGCCAAGAGACCCAGTACTTC. Translating gives CSVAQGQETQYF.